A single sample gave rise to the 25 T cell receptor beta chains below, sequenced in a study of OX40 agonist ivuxolimab in advanced cancers. Sequencing was performed with immunoSEQ multiplex PCR; in TCRdb, only in-frame clones are kept and a portion is missing. The sample carries 75,000 to 85,000 clones, around 90% recorded once. Specimen: CD4+ or CD8+ T cells sorted from blood, collected in a trial of the OX40 agonist ivuxolimab. The receptors derive from an adult with an advanced solid tumor such as melanoma, head and neck, liver or kidney cancer.

The chain recombines TRBV4-1 with TRBJ2-7; 9 positions match TRBD1. Germline V gene lookup returns CDR1 MGHRA and CDR2 YSYEKL. The CDR3 is made up of 14 amino acids. With 4 bases clipped from V and 4 bases from J, the junction kept 5 bases outside the gene matches. CDR3: CASSRPGQGYEQYF. CDR3 nucleotides: TGCGCCAGCAGCCGACCGGGACAGGGATACGAGCAGTACTTC.

The chain carries TRBV5-1 and TRBJ2-7; D is perhaps TRBD1 (5 bases). The V gene's germline CDR1 is SGHRS and CDR2 YFSETQ. V was cut by 0 bases and J by 3 bases, with 7 bases left in between. The CDR3 is made up of 13 amino acids. The CDR3 is CASSLAQGYEQYF. In DNA, the CDR3 is TGCGCCAGCAGCTTGGCGCAGGGCTACGAGCAGTACTTC.

CDR3 sequence: CASSLGAGGYNEQFF. CDR3 nucleotides: TGTGCCAGCAGCTTAGGCGCGGGTGGATACAATGAGCAGTTCTTC. V usage is TRBV11-3 and J usage is TRBJ2-1; TRBD2 is a possible D gene (5 bases). Trimming took off 1 base at V and 4 bases at J, with 11 bases between the two ends. CDR3 length: 15 amino acids. Looked up from germline, CDR1 is SGHNT and CDR2 is YENEEA.

This chain uses TRBV10-2 with TRBJ2-1; D not certain. Germline V gives CDR1 WSHSY, CDR2 SAAADI. CDR3 length equals 13 residues. Trimming removed 7 bases from V and 0 bases from J, with 7 bases in between. The CDR3 spells CASTEASYNEQFF. The CDR3 nucleotides are TGCGCCAGCACCGAGGCCTCCTACAATGAGCAGTTCTTC.

The chain links TRBV29-1 to TRBJ2-1; no reliable D call. V lost 7 bases and J lost 1, with 11 bases in between. Looked up from germline, CDR1 is SQVTM and CDR2 is ANQGSEA. The CDR3 covers 13 residues. In DNA, the CDR3 is TGCAGCGGCGCCCCCCAGTCCTACAATGAGCAGTTCTTC. It specifies CSGAPQSYNEQFF.

The V and J genes are TRBV27 and TRBJ2-3; TRBD2 matches at 8 bases. The CDR3 loop spans 18 amino acids. V lost 2 bases to trimming and J lost 0 bases; unmatched junction nucleotides: 10. Germline CDR1 and CDR2: MNHEY and SMNVEV (reference sequence). For the CDR3, the DNA is TGTGCCAGCAGTTTAGCCACGGGAGGGCCTCCCAGCACAGATACGCAGTATTTT. Amino acid sequence: CASSLATGGPPSTDTQYF.

The gene calls are TRBV27 and TRBJ1-3; D possibly corresponds to TRBD1 (6 bases). Trimming pared 6 bases from V and 4 bases from J, leaving 19 bases between. The CDR3 is 16 residues long. Germline CDR1 reads MNHEY; CDR2 reads SMNVEV (reference sequence). The CDR3 region is CASRGPGAGGGNTIYF. DNA of the CDR3: TGTGCCAGCAGGGGCCCGGGGGCCGGGGGCGGAAACACCATATATTTT.

This rearrangement joins TRBV16 to TRBJ1-2, with 7 bases fitting TRBD1. This CDR3 spans 17 amino acids. The ends lost 4 bases at V and 1 base at J; junction bases unmatched: 12. Germline-derived CDR1 and CDR2 are KGHSY and FQNENV. The CDR3 DNA is TGTGCCAGCAGCCCACGTTCCGCCAGGGGGGTTAACTATGGCTACACCTTC. It yields the protein CASSPRSARGVNYGYTF. Complete variable domain (other parts from reference TRBV16 and TRBJ1-2): GEEVAQTPKHLVRGEGQKAKLYCAPIKGHSYVFWYQQVLKNEFKFLISFQNENVFDETGMPKERFSAKCLPNSPCSLEIQATKLEDSAVYFCASSPRSARGVNYGYTFGSGTRLTVV.

The chain combines TRBV19 with TRBJ2-6; TRBD1 matches 7 bases. V trimming: 9 bases; J trimming: 3 bases; junction bases outside the gene matches: 5. The germline CDR1 and CDR2 sequences are LNHDA and SQIVND (reference sequence). The CDR3 consists of 14 residues. This chain's CDR3 is CASRDRVGANVLTF. The CDR3 coding sequence is TGTGCCAGCCGAGACAGGGTTGGGGCCAACGTCCTGACTTTC.

The rearrangement joins TRBV5-1 to TRBJ2-5; 8 bases map to TRBD1. J gave up 5 bases and V 2 bases, and 8 bases lay outside the gene matches. There are 15 residues in the CDR3. Germline values: CDR1 SGHRS, CDR2 YFSETQ. In DNA form, the CDR3 reads TGCGCCAGCAGCTTCGGACAGGGATGGGGTGAGACCCAGTACTTC. It yields the protein CASSFGQGWGETQYF.

The chain is built from TRBV28 and TRBJ1-1; the match to TRBD1 covers 7 bases. Germline V gene sequence: CDR1 MDHEN, CDR2 SYDVKM. This CDR3 comprises 15 residues. The V and J ends lost 8 bases and 1 base, in that order; junction bases with no gene match: 10. The CDR3 bases are TGTGCCAGCGGGACGACAGGGCTACCGAACACTGAAGCTTTCTTT. Translating it yields CASGTTGLPNTEAFF.

The chain recombines TRBV7-9 with TRBJ2-3; no reliable D call. This CDR3 is built from 11 residues. Trimming removed 6 bases at V and 6 bases at J, with 7 bases between. Germline loops: CDR1 SEHNR, CDR2 FQNEAQ (reference sequence). CDR3 region: CASRVSDTQYF. CDR3 DNA: TGTGCCAGCAGGGTTTCGGATACGCAGTATTTT.

The chain is built from TRBV7-6 and TRBJ2-1; 8 bases line up with TRBD2. CDR1 is SGHVS and CDR2 is FNYEAQ in the germline V gene. This CDR3 is 16 amino acids long. The V and J ends lost 0 bases and 0 bases, in that order; junction bases with no gene match: 1. The CDR3 spells CASSLATSGSYNEQFF. The CDR3 nucleotides are TGTGCCAGCAGCTTAGCCACTAGCGGCTCCTACAATGAGCAGTTCTTC.

The chain uses TRBV7-7 and TRBJ2-5, with 9 bases aligning to TRBD1. The germline V gene has CDR1 SSHAT and CDR2 FNYEAQ (reference sequence). The length of the CDR3 is 15 residues. Losses at the gene ends were 5 bases for V and 5 bases for J; bases not matched to a gene: 9. As DNA, the CDR3 is TGTGCCAGCAGCACTACCGGGACAGGGCGCGAGACCCAGTACTTC. Its translation is CASSTTGTGRETQYF.

The gene calls are TRBV25-1 and TRBJ2-1; D ambiguous. Germline lookup yields CDR1 MGHDK and CDR2 SYGVNS. This CDR3 is built from 12 residues. Trimming took 4 bases from V and 4 from J, leaving 5 bases between them. The CDR3 sequence is CASSVEYNEQFF. In DNA form, the CDR3 reads TGTGCCAGCAGTGTAGAGTACAATGAGCAGTTCTTC.

This chain connects TRBV27 to TRBJ2-2, with TRBD2 matching 7 bases. The CDR3 is 17 amino acids. With V trimmed by 8 bases and J by 5 bases, 17 bases remained unmatched. Germline V gene sequence: CDR1 MNHEY, CDR2 SMNVEV (reference sequence). The CDR3 spells CASSRQGGRLGTGELFF. CDR3 in DNA: TGTGCCAGCTCTCGCCAGGGCGGGAGACTAGGTACCGGGGAGCTGTTTTTT.

The chain couples TRBV28 to TRBJ2-7; possibly TRBD2 for D (5 bases). The CDR3 consists of 15 residues. V lost 7 bases, J lost 2 bases, and 18 bases lay in between. Germline lookup yields CDR1 MDHEN and CDR2 SYDVKM. This CDR3 is CASTTGGQPTYEQYF. The CDR3 DNA reads TGTGCCAGCACCACGGGCGGGCAGCCCACCTACGAGCAGTACTTC.

The V and J genes are TRBV29-1 and TRBJ2-2; 9 bases fit TRBD1. Looked up from germline, CDR1 is SQVTM and CDR2 is ANQGSEA. The ends lost 1 base at V and 7 bases at J; junction bases unmatched: 10. The CDR3 has 16 amino acids. The CDR3 DNA is TGCAGCGTTGAAGCTTCGGGACAGGGAACCGTCGGGGAGCTGTTTTTT. Its protein is CSVEASGQGTVGELFF.

CDR3 sequence reads: CASSGVTYEQYF. CDR3 in DNA: TGTGCCAGCAGTGGAGTTACCTACGAGCAGTACTTC. The genes are TRBV6-5 and TRBJ2-7; D not resolved. The CDR3 consists of 12 residues. V lost 5 bases, J lost 2 bases, and 7 bases lay in between. Germline CDR1 reads MNHEY; CDR2 reads SVGAGI.

The chain has TRBV27 and TRBJ2-3; 8 bases map to TRBD1. The germline V gene has CDR1 MNHEY and CDR2 SMNVEV (reference sequence). The CDR3 sequence is 14 residues long. The V and J ends lost 8 bases and 7 bases, in that order; junction bases with no gene match: 11. CDR3 protein: CASCRGQGMNTQYF. The CDR3 DNA reads as TGTGCCAGCTGTAGAGGACAGGGTATGAATACGCAGTATTTT.

V and J are TRBV28 and TRBJ2-7; 9 bases are a match to TRBD2. Germline trimming cut 3 bases from V and 2 bases from J; bases unmatched to any gene: 5. The CDR3 is 15 residues long. The germline V gene encodes CDR1 MDHEN and CDR2 SYDVKM. CDR3 in amino acids: CASSLETSGTYEQYF. CDR3 in DNA: TGTGCCAGCAGTTTGGAGACTAGCGGTACCTACGAGCAGTACTTC.

This clone was seen once. The genes are TRBV29-1 and TRBJ1-2; unclear D gene. The CDR3 contains 14 residues. V lost 5 bases and J 0 bases, leaving 13 bases between the germline ends. Germline values: CDR1 SQVTM, CDR2 ANQGSEA. CDR3 region: CSVPGLASNYGYTF. The CDR3 DNA sequence: TGCAGCGTTCCGGGCCTTGCTTCTAACTATGGCTACACCTTC.

The gene calls are TRBV28 and TRBJ2-7, with TRBD2 matching over 9 bases. With V trimmed by 5 bases and J by 0 bases, 17 bases remained unmatched. Germline V lookup: CDR1 MDHEN, CDR2 SYDVKM. CDR3 size: 19 residues. CDR3 coding DNA: TGTGCCAGCAGTCCCCTGGGCTGGCGGGAGGGCCAGAGCTCCTACGAGCAGTACTTC. It encodes CASSPLGWREGQSSYEQYF.

This clone turned up a few times. The chain recombines TRBV5-1 with TRBJ2-7; D gene uncertain. The CDR3 loop spans 12 amino acids. Trimming removed 0 bases from V and 5 bases from J, with 6 bases in between. The germline CDR1 and CDR2 sequences are SGHRS and YFSETQ. CDR3 in amino acids: CASSLVGNEQYF. CDR3 nucleotides: TGCGCCAGCAGCTTGGTGGGGAACGAGCAGTACTTC.

The rearrangement uses TRBV5-1 and TRBJ2-5; TRBD2 is a possible D gene (6 bases). Trimming removed 1 base from V and 4 bases from J, with 17 bases in between. Germline V lookup: CDR1 SGHRS, CDR2 YFSETQ. The CDR3 sequence is 16 residues long. DNA of the CDR3: TGCGCCAGCAGCTTGAAGACCCGGGGGTCGGGAGAGACCCAGTACTTC. Its protein is CASSLKTRGSGETQYF.